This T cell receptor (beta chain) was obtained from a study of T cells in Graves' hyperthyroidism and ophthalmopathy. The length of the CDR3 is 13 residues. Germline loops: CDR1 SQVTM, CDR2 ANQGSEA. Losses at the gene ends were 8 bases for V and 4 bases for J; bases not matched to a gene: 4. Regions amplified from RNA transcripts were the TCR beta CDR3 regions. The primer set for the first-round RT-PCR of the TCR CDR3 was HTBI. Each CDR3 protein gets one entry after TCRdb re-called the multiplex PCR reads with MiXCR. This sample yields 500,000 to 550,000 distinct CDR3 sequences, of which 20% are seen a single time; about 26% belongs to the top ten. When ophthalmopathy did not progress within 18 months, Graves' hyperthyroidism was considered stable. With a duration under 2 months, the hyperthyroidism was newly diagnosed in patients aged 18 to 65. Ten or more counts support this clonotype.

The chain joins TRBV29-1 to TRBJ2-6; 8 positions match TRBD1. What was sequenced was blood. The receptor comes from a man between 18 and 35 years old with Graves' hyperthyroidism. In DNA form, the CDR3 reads TGCAGCACCAGGGGGCAAGGGGCCAACGTCCTGACTTTC. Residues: CSTRGQGANVLTF.